Presented here are 24 T cell receptor beta chains from one specimen sequenced in a study of blood T cell repertoires in COVID-19. The assay was immunoSEQ multiplex PCR, and TCRdb's table has in-frame clones only and misses some. The sample lists 55,000 to 85,000 clones; 73% were seen once. The sequencing sample was made of peripheral blood. The receptor set was obtained from a man aged 55 to 69 with acute or convalescent COVID-19.

This chain links TRBV6-1 with TRBJ1-6; the D is unclear. This CDR3 contains 15 residues. V lost 1 base and J 8 bases, leaving 12 bases between the germline ends. Per germline, CDR1 MNHNS and CDR2 SASEGT. The CDR3: CASSEVGVADSPLHF. CDR3 coding DNA: TGTGCCAGCAGTGAAGTAGGAGTTGCGGATTCACCCCTCCACTTT.

V and J are TRBV9 and TRBJ2-3; 9 nucleotides agree with TRBD2. Germline CDR1 SGDLS, CDR2 YYNGEE. This CDR3 spans 15 amino acids. V trimming: 0 bases; J trimming: 1 base; junction bases outside the gene matches: 0. The CDR3 sequence is CASSVGTSGTDTQYF. The CDR3 region has the DNA TGTGCCAGCAGCGTAGGGACTAGCGGCACAGATACGCAGTATTTT.

The chain carries TRBV5-1 and TRBJ2-5, with 11 bases fitting TRBD1. The J segment lost 4 bases and the V segment lost 6 bases, leaving 14 bases of the junction unmatched. Germline V gene sequence: CDR1 SGHRS, CDR2 YFSETQ. This CDR3 spans 17 amino acids. The CDR3 spells CASMPGSGQGAGETQYF. DNA for the CDR3: TGCGCCAGCATGCCGGGGAGCGGACAGGGGGCTGGAGAGACCCAGTACTTC.

In regard to this clone: Other DNA sequences within the sample encode an identical CDR3. This chain joins TRBV19 and TRBJ1-2; no firm D call. Germline V gene data show CDR1 as LNHDA and CDR2 as SQIVND (reference sequence). This CDR3 comprises 11 residues. Trimming removed 5 bases from V and 1 base from J, with 2 bases in between. The CDR3 loop reads CASSLNYGYTF. In nucleotides, the CDR3 is TGTGCCAGTAGTCTTAACTATGGCTACACCTTC.

This chain connects TRBV11-2 to TRBJ1-5; D gene ambiguous. V lost 3 bases to trimming and J lost 6 bases, with 12 bases between them. Germline V gene lookup returns CDR1 SGHAT and CDR2 FQNNGV. This CDR3 is built from 14 residues. The CDR3 coding sequence is TGTGCCAGCAGCTTGGATAGCCAAAGTCAGCCCCAGCATTTT. Encoded protein: CASSLDSQSQPQHF.

CDR3 in DNA: TGTGCCAGCAGCCCAGGACAGCACTATGGCTACACCTTC. It specifies CASSPGQHYGYTF. The V gene is TRBV6-6, the J gene TRBJ1-2, with D maybe TRBD1 (6 bases). Germline-derived CDR1 and CDR2 are MNHNY and SVGAGI (reference sequence). This CDR3 region has 13 residues. With 6 bases removed from V and 3 bases from J, the gap between germline ends came to 11 bases.

The J gene is TRBJ2-1, the V gene TRBV19; D call uncertain. The germline V gene encodes CDR1 LNHDA and CDR2 SQIVND (reference sequence). The CDR3 sequence is 14 residues long. Trimming stripped 2 bases from V and 5 bases from J, with 10 bases between. The CDR3 DNA sequence: TGTGCCAGTAGTATATTGGCGGAGAACAATGAGCAGTTCTTC. Translated, it gives CASSILAENNEQFF.

The chain links TRBV7-3 to TRBJ2-7; 7 nucleotides match TRBD1. Germline trimming cut 1 base from V and 2 bases from J; bases unmatched to any gene: 5. The germline gives CDR1 SGHTA, CDR2 FQGTGA. CDR3 length: 15 residues. The CDR3 coding sequence is TGTGCCAGCAGCTTAAACCCTGGGACAGCCTACGAGCAGTACTTC. It is translated as CASSLNPGTAYEQYF.

The chain combines TRBV24-1 with TRBJ2-3; 13 bases match TRBD2. CDR3 length equals 18 residues. After removal of 4 bases from V and 2 bases from J, the junction contained 8 bases not matched to a gene. Germline-derived CDR1 and CDR2 are KGHDR and SFDVKD. The CDR3 DNA follows: TGTGCCACCAGTGACCCCCCCGGGACTAGCGGGGCCACAGATACGCAGTATTTT. It yields the protein CATSDPPGTSGATDTQYF.

V usage is TRBV12-3 or TRBV12-4 and J usage is TRBJ1-3; 10 bases map to TRBD1. This CDR3 comprises 13 residues. V was pared by 8 bases and J by 2 bases, with 0 bases of the junction left unmatched. CDR3 coding DNA: TGTGCCAGCGGACAGGGGGCTGGAAACACCATATATTTT. It codes for CASGQGAGNTIYF.

The CDR3 DNA reads TGTGCCAGCAGTGCAACAACAGGGGGAAACATTCAGTACTTC. It translates to CASSATTGGNIQYF. The chain is built from TRBV2 and TRBJ2-4, with TRBD1 identical over 8 bases. Per germline, CDR1 SNHLY and CDR2 FYNNEI. V was clipped by 4 bases and J by 6 bases; unmatched bases: 5. The CDR3 spans 14 residues.

The chain recombines TRBV3-1 (or the pseudogene TRBV3-2) with TRBJ2-1, with a weak D call TRBD2 (6 bases). Trimming pared 4 bases from V and 5 bases from J, leaving 15 bases between. Germline V gene sequence: CDR1 LGHDT, CDR2 YNNKEL (reference sequence). The CDR3 contains 15 residues. The CDR3 DNA is TGTGCCAGCAGCCCGGGCGGGGTCCTAAACAATGAGCAGTTCTTC. This sequence encodes CASSPGGVLNNEQFF.

In DNA form, the CDR3 reads TGTGCCAGCAGGTACAGTAGGACTGAAGCTTTCTTT. Its translation is CASRYSRTEAFF. The J gene is TRBJ1-1, the V gene TRBV2; D not resolved. The V gene's germline CDR1 is SNHLY and CDR2 FYNNEI. V gave up 6 bases and J gave up 5 bases, with 10 bases separating them. This CDR3 region has 12 residues.

This clone was seen a single time. The chain carries TRBV30 and TRBJ1-1, with a weak D call TRBD1 (6 bases). CDR1 and CDR2 (germline): GTSNPN, SVGIG (reference sequence). This CDR3 contains 13 residues. The V gene lost 3 bases and the J gene lost 5 bases, with 13 bases spanning the gap. CDR3 in amino acids: CAWSEGGGTEAFF. The CDR3 nucleotides read TGTGCCTGGAGCGAAGGGGGTGGGACTGAAGCTTTCTTT. The complete variable domain, with remaining parts taken from reference TRBV30 and TRBJ1-1, reads SQTIHQWPATLVQPVGSPLSLECTVEGTSNPNLYWYRQAAGRGLQLLFYSVGIGQISSEVPQNLSASRPQDRQFILSSKKLLLSDSGFYLCAWSEGGGTEAFFGQGTRLTVV.

This clone appeared many times. CDR3 bases: TGCAGTGCTAGTACAGGCGCCCCGGAACGTGGCTACACCTTC. Amino acid sequence: CSASTGAPERGYTF. V is TRBV20-1 and J is TRBJ1-2; possible D gene TRBD1, 5 bases. The CDR3 is made up of 14 amino acids. Germline assignment: CDR1 DFQATT and CDR2 SNEGSKA (reference sequence). Trimming shortened V by 3 bases and J by 7 bases, and 18 bases separated the two germline ends.

This clone appeared a single time. This CDR3 reads CASSFTFWGGGYTF. As DNA, the CDR3 is TGTGCCAGCAGTTTCACTTTCTGGGGAGGAGGCTACACCTTC. This sequence joins TRBV28 and TRBJ1-2; D gene ambiguous. V lost 3 bases and J 8 bases, leaving 16 bases between the germline ends. Germline V CDR1 and CDR2: MDHEN, SYDVKM. CDR3 length: 14 amino acids.

The chain joins TRBV2 to TRBJ2-1; 8 bases are shared with TRBD1. Unmatched junction bases numbered 4, after V lost 7 bases and J lost 5 bases. The CDR3 consists of 13 residues. Germline loops: CDR1 SNHLY, CDR2 FYNNEI. The CDR3 sequence: CASTRGLNNEQFF. The CDR3, as DNA: TGTGCCAGCACCAGGGGGCTAAACAATGAGCAGTTCTTC.

The chain is built from TRBV20-1 and TRBJ2-2; 8 bases fit TRBD1. J gave up 1 base and V 3 bases, and 4 bases lay outside the gene matches. The CDR3 extends over 15 amino acids. Germline V gives CDR1 DFQATT, CDR2 SNEGSKA (reference sequence). The CDR3 DNA reads TGCAGTGCTAGTCAGGGGGCTGAGAACACCGGGGAGCTGTTTTTT. Amino acid sequence: CSASQGAENTGELFF.

The chain has TRBV5-1 and TRBJ2-3; D might be TRBD2 (6 bases). The CDR3 totals 15 residues. Germline V lookup: CDR1 SGHRS, CDR2 YFSETQ. V lost 0 bases, J lost 2 bases, and 10 bases lay in between. CDR3 in DNA: TGCGCCAGCAGCTTGGGACTAGTACTCACAGATACGCAGTATTTT. Protein: CASSLGLVLTDTQYF.

V usage is TRBV7-2 and J usage is TRBJ1-3; no definite D call. The germline V and J ends were trimmed by 2 bases and 0 bases, with 8 bases remaining between them. Germline lookup yields CDR1 SGHTA and CDR2 FQGNSA. CDR3 length: 15 residues. CDR3 residues: CASSLRIGSGNTIYF. In DNA form, the CDR3 reads TGTGCCAGCAGCTTACGTATCGGCTCTGGAAACACCATATATTTT.

This sequence joins TRBV27 and TRBJ1-2; 9 bases align to TRBD1. Germline assignment: CDR1 MNHEY and CDR2 SMNVEV (reference sequence). With 6 bases clipped from V and 4 bases from J, the junction kept 6 bases outside the gene matches. The CDR3 has 14 amino acids. This chain's CDR3 is CASRRQGVGYGYTF. CDR3 DNA: TGTGCCAGCAGGCGACAGGGGGTTGGCTATGGCTACACCTTC.

This clone has only a few counts. The chain is built from TRBV7-2 and TRBJ1-3, with D uncertain. This CDR3 is built from 14 residues. Germline lookup yields CDR1 SGHTA and CDR2 FQGNSA. V lost 2 bases, J lost 6 bases, and 11 bases lay in between. The CDR3 DNA is TGTGCCAGCAGCTTACCGACACTCTCAAACACCATATATTTT. The encoded protein is CASSLPTLSNTIYF.

J is TRBJ1-4 and V is TRBV12-3 or TRBV12-4; 8 bases map to TRBD1. With V trimmed by 5 bases and J by 7 bases, 3 bases remained unmatched. The CDR3 is made up of 13 amino acids. The CDR3 DNA follows: TGTGCCAGCAGTCTTGGGACAGGTGAAAAACTGTTTTTT. Translation gives CASSLGTGEKLFF.

The chain employs TRBV2 and TRBJ2-7; possibly TRBD1 for D (6 bases). Trimming left V 4 bases short and J 0 bases short, with 13 bases between. The CDR3 sequence is 15 residues long. CDR1 is SNHLY and CDR2 is FYNNEI in the germline V gene. The CDR3 region has the DNA TGTGCCAGCAGTGCCAGACAGGATTCCTCCTACGAGCAGTACGTC. This encodes CASSARQDSSYEQYV.